Listed below are T cell receptor beta chains from one sample, sequenced in a study of T cell responses to AZD1222 COVID-19 vaccine. Generated by immunoSEQ multiplex PCR, the TCRdb table keeps only in-frame clones and is missing some. Among around 62,000 clones listed, 80% to 90% were seen once. Material: peripheral blood, obtained on day 0 of AZD1222 vaccination. All receptors come from an adult in good health. Each CDR3 is given with its conserved first and last residue. D genes are given only for firm matches. Where a row states a size, it is once, few, many or the class of an expanded clone; other rows omit it.

V gene	clone size	D gene	CDR3 length	J gene	CDR3 DNA	CDR3 protein
TRBV6-4	.	.	13	TRBJ1-6	TGTGCCAGCAGTATAAACCGGGGTTCACCCCTCCACTTT	CASSINRGSPLHF
TRBV11-2	.	.	12	TRBJ1-4	TGTGCCAGCAGCCTCTCTAGAGGAAAACTGTTTTTT	CASSLSRGKLFF
TRBV5-8	.	.	15	TRBJ1-5	TGTGCCAGCAGCTTGGGGGGCCTTGGCAATCAGCCCCAGCATTTT	CASSLGGLGNQPQHF
TRBV19	.	TRBD1	15	TRBJ1-6	TGTGCCAGTAAGGGGGCTGCTATGTTTGGTTCACCCCTCCACTTT	CASKGAAMFGSPLHF
TRBV2	.	TRBD1	15	TRBJ1-4	TGTGCCAGCAACGGACAGGGGGCGCGAGGTGAAAAACTGTTTTTT	CASNGQGARGEKLFF
TRBV5-1	.	.	14	TRBJ2-2	TGCGCCAGCCGGCCGGTGCTGAACACCGGGGAGCTGTTTTTT	CASRPVLNTGELFF
TRBV30	.	.	16	TRBJ2-3	TGTGCCTGGAGTGTACGAGGTGGGGGGCGCCTAAATACGCAGTATTTT	CAWSVRGGGRLNTQYF
TRBV27	.	.	15	TRBJ2-7	TGTGCCAGCAGTTATCGGATGCGGCAGGGCTACGAGCAGTACTTC	CASSYRMRQGYEQYF
TRBV13	.	.	14	TRBJ1-4	TGTGCCAGCAGCCCCCAGGGGTCTAATGAAAAACTGTTTTTT	CASSPQGSNEKLFF
TRBV28	.	.	14	TRBJ2-3	TGTGCCAGCAGCCCGTTGCAGGGGACAGATACGCAGTATTTT	CASSPLQGTDTQYF
TRBV7-2	.	.	14	TRBJ2-4	TGTGCCAGCAGCTTAGGTCTAGCCAAAAACATTCAGTACTTC	CASSLGLAKNIQYF
TRBV12-3/TRBV12-4	.	.	12	TRBJ1-6	TGTGCCAGCAGTTTGATGAGGGGCCCCCTCCACTTT	CASSLMRGPLHF
TRBV30	.	.	17	TRBJ1-1	TGTGCCTGGAGCCGGAGCAGGATTACAACTTCGGTCACTGAAGCTTTCTTT	CAWSRSRITTSVTEAFF
TRBV19	once	.	12	TRBJ1-3	TGTGCCAGTAGTCCCACCGGAAACACCATATATTTT	CASSPTGNTIYF
TRBV5-1	.	.	15	TRBJ2-2	TGCGCCAGCTCCCTGATCACGCAGAACACCGGGGAGCTGTTTTTT	CASSLITQNTGELFF
TRBV5-4	.	TRBD1	15	TRBJ2-6	TGTGCCAGCAGCATACAGGGGTCTGGGGCCAACGTCCTGACTTTC	CASSIQGSGANVLTF
TRBV3-1/TRBV3-2	.	.	14	TRBJ2-7	TGTGCCAGCAGCCAACTCGGGACACAGTACGAGCAGTACTTC	CASSQLGTQYEQYF
TRBV5-6	.	TRBD1	14	TRBJ1-5	TGTGCCAGCAGCACAGGGACAGGGGTTCAGCCCCAGCATTTT	CASSTGTGVQPQHF
TRBV5-1	once	TRBD2	16	TRBJ2-3	TGCGCCAGCAGCTGGATGGGACTAGCGGGGACAGATACGCAGTATTTT	CASSWMGLAGTDTQYF
TRBV3-1/TRBV3-2	.	TRBD1	17	TRBJ1-2	TGTGCCAGCAGCCAAATCCAGAGGACAGGCTTATCCTATGGCTACACCTTC	CASSQIQRTGLSYGYTF
TRBV19	once	TRBD1	13	TRBJ1-5	TGTGCCAGTACAGGGGGCTCTTGGCAGCCCCAGCATTTT	CASTGGSWQPQHF
TRBV7-3	.	.	13	TRBJ2-2	TGTGCCAGCAGCTCGACTGTCACCGGGGAGCTGTTTTTT	CASSSTVTGELFF
TRBV7-8	.	TRBD2	15	TRBJ2-1	TGTGCCAGCAGCTTGCTGGGGACTACGTACAATGAGCAGTTCTTC	CASSLLGTTYNEQFF
TRBV27	.	.	13	TRBJ1-4	TGTGCCAGCTCTACACGGGCTAATGAAAAACTGTTTTTT	CASSTRANEKLFF
TRBV29-1	.	.	13	TRBJ2-3	TGCAGCGTTGTTGCGGGGAGCACAGATACGCAGTATTTT	CSVVAGSTDTQYF
TRBV24-1	.	TRBD2	14	TRBJ2-2	TGTGCCACCAGTGGTACTAGCGACACCGGGGAGCTGTTTTTT	CATSGTSDTGELFF
TRBV2	.	.	16	TRBJ2-7	TGTGCCAGCAGTGAACCCCTCGCGGGCCAATCCTACGAGCAGTACTTC	CASSEPLAGQSYEQYF
TRBV5-1	.	.	13	TRBJ2-2	TGCGCCAGCAGCTGGGATCGTACCGGGGAGCTGTTTTTT	CASSWDRTGELFF
TRBV11-2	.	.	15	TRBJ1-4	TGTGCCAGCAGCTCCGCCGGAGCCGGTAATGAAAAACTGTTTTTT	CASSSAGAGNEKLFF
TRBV5-6	.	.	17	TRBJ1-4	TGTGCCAGCAGCGTGGAGGGGAGGCCTGCAACTAATGAAAAACTGTTTTTT	CASSVEGRPATNEKLFF
TRBV7-3	once	TRBD1	19	TRBJ2-1	TGTGCCAGCAGCCAAATCGGGTTTATGGGACAGGGAACCTACAATGAGCAGTTCTTC	CASSQIGFMGQGTYNEQFF
TRBV6-6	.	.	13	TRBJ1-1	TGTGCCAGCAGTTACGGGACAAGACCTGAAGCTTTCTTT	CASSYGTRPEAFF
TRBV2	.	.	14	TRBJ1-5	TGTGCCAGCAGTGTAGCACTTAGCAATCAGCCCCAGCATTTT	CASSVALSNQPQHF
TRBV7-6	.	.	15	TRBJ2-7	TGTGCCAGCAGCTCAGAGGGGTTTAGGGACTACGAGCAGTACTTC	CASSSEGFRDYEQYF
TRBV5-4	.	.	12	TRBJ2-1	TGTGCCAGCAGCATACAGGACAATGAGCAGTTCTTC	CASSIQDNEQFF
TRBV30	.	.	12	TRBJ1-2	TGTGCCTGGAGTCCCTATTCTCGTGGCTACACCTTC	CAWSPYSRGYTF
TRBV3-1/TRBV3-2	once	TRBD1	16	TRBJ2-5	TGTGCCAGCAGCCGCAAGCCGGGACAGGGCTGGGAGACCCAGTACTTC	CASSRKPGQGWETQYF
TRBV5-1	once	.	11	TRBJ2-7	TGCGCCAGCAGCAGTTACTACGAGCAGTACTTC	CASSSYYEQYF
TRBV19	.	.	15	TRBJ2-7	TGTGCCAGTAGTGGAACGGGACGGAATCCTTACGAGCAGTACTTC	CASSGTGRNPYEQYF
TRBV27	.	.	14	TRBJ1-4	TGTGCCAGCAGTCCGACAGGAGGGTACGAAAAACTGTTTTTT	CASSPTGGYEKLFF
TRBV6-5	.	TRBD1	15	TRBJ2-3	TGTGCCAGCAGTTCTAAGGACAGGGGGACAGATACGCAGTATTTT	CASSSKDRGTDTQYF
TRBV7-4	.	.	14	TRBJ1-2	TGTGCCAGCAGCCAGAGGACTGATAACTATGGCTACACCTTC	CASSQRTDNYGYTF
TRBV3-1/TRBV3-2	.	.	13	TRBJ1-4	TGTGCCAGCAGCCAAGACCTGGGGGAAAAACTGTTTTTT	CASSQDLGEKLFF
TRBV4-1	.	.	16	TRBJ1-3	TGCGCCAGCAGCCAAGAACGATCACGTCGTGGAAACACCATATATTTT	CASSQERSRRGNTIYF
TRBV9	.	.	14	TRBJ2-7	TGTGCCAGCAGCGCGACGATGAACTCCTACGAGCAGTACTTC	CASSATMNSYEQYF
TRBV4-1	.	.	15	TRBJ1-1	TGCGCCAGCAGCCAAGATCTACAGGGATACACTGAAGCTTTCTTT	CASSQDLQGYTEAFF
TRBV5-5	.	.	15	TRBJ1-5	TGTGCCAGCAGTTCATTGGGGGGAGGCAATCAGCCCCAGCATTTT	CASSSLGGGNQPQHF
TRBV11-2	.	.	16	TRBJ2-3	TGTGCCAGCAGCTTGACCACCGGTGGGGGGACAGATACGCAGTATTTT	CASSLTTGGGTDTQYF